This T cell receptor beta chain appears in the sequencing data of a study of cytomegalovirus exposure and HLA in healthy donors. PCR used 60 Vbeta primers and 13 Jbeta primers. Sequencing used immunoSEQ multiplex PCR; TCRdb keeps in-frame clones, though not all of them. The table records about 200,000 clones, roughly 77% of them present only once. As regards this clone: Its antigen remains unknown.

The germline V gene has CDR1 SQVTM and CDR2 ANQGSEA. The CDR3 loop spans 12 amino acids. V lost 7 bases to trimming and J lost 3 bases, with 9 bases between them. While unrecorded immune exposures were likely, the donors were nominally healthy when sampled. Points from the study as a whole: With DRB1 most and HLA-C fewest, TCR association rates differed between HLA loci in a later analysis.

This chain connects TRBV29-1 to TRBJ2-2, with TRBD1 as a possible D gene (6 bases). The receptor's source is a male donor in good health and CMV-seropositive. Sample: PBMCs. This chain's CDR3 is CSARQDTGELFF. As DNA, the CDR3 is TGCAGCGCCCGACAGGACACCGGGGAGCTGTTTTTT.